The present T cell receptor (beta chain) was sequenced within a study of human T cells and chemical hapten exposure. For the study at large: 2% DPC applied to a roughly 2 cm by roughly 2 cm arm area sensitized donors.

Germline CDR1 and CDR2: MGHRA and YSYEKL. The CDR3 runs 16 residues. The V and J ends lost 1 base and 5 bases respectively, with 15 bases between them. Time point indicated: pre-sensitization, week 0. Treatment reported: therapeutic diphenylcyclopropenone sensitization with weekly scalp DPC. Blood sampling occurred before each patch-test application. TCRdb fed the RACE reads into MiXCR, producing one record per CDR3 protein. Among 280,000 or so distinct CDR3 sequences listed, about 7.7% were seen once. The sequence was obtained from a young man with alopecia areata. Some clones in this sample may be carry-over from other donors' samples. The V call is TRBV4-1, the J call TRBJ2-1, with D perhaps matching TRBD2 (6 bases). This specimen was whole blood, taken in connection with sensitization to the hapten diphenylcyclopropenone (DPC). Here the CDR3 reads CASSQGTGRGNNEQFF. The DNA for the CDR3 is TGCGCCAGCAGCCAAGGGACCGGGCGGGGAAACAATGAGCAGTTCTTC.